This T cell receptor (beta chain) was sequenced in a study of post-analysis software for immune sequencing data. Findings and caveats of the study: Higher frequency in patients than in controls was seen for 5 or 6 TRBV segments, with TRBV5-6, TRBV5-1 and TRBV20-1 among them.

TCR beta cDNA libraries included unique molecular identifiers. TCRdb recomputed calls from the PCR reads with MiXCR, one row per CDR3 protein. The sample holds roughly 570,000 distinct CDR3 sequences, roughly 34% seen once. The length of the CDR3 is 12 residues. V lost 11 bases and J 11 bases, leaving 21 bases between the germline ends. CDR1 is MNHEY and CDR2 is SVGAGI in the germline V gene. This clonotype has just a few counts. Its antigen is not known. The chain employs TRBV6-5 and TRBJ2-5; D is possibly TRBD1 or TRBD2 (6 bases each). The sequence was obtained from a girl aged 2-17 years with multiple sclerosis. Source material: blood. DNA for the CDR3: TGTGCCGGGTGGACAGTGCGTCGGGAGCAGTACTTC. Encoded protein: CAGWTVRREQYF.